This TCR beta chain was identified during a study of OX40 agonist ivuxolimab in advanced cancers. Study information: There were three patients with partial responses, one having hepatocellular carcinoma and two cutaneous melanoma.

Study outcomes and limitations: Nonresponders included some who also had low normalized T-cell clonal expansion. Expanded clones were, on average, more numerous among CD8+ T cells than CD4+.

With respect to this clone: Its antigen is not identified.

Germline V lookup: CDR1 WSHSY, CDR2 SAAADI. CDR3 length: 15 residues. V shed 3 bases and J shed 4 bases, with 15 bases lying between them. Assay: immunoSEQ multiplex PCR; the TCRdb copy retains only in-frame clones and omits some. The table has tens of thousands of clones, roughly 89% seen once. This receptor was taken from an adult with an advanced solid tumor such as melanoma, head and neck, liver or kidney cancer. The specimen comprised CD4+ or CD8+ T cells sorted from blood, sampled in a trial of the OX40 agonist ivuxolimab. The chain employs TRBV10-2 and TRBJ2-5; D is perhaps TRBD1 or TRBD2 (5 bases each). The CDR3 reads CASSDTGTRGETQYF. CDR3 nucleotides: TGCGCCAGCAGTGACACAGGCACCCGGGGAGAGACCCAGTACTTC.